The clone carrying this T cell receptor (beta chain) was found many times. PBMCs were derived from about 9.1 ml fresh peripheral blood. The data derive from a study of T cells in Graves' hyperthyroidism and ophthalmopathy. Authors of the study amplified TCR beta CDR3 regions from RNA transcripts. TCR CDR3 underwent first-round RT-PCR with the HTBI primer set. MiXCR, applied by TCRdb to the multiplex PCR reads, yields one record per CDR3 protein. The sample records about 270,000 distinct CDR3 sequences, around 22% being singletons. J gave up 5 bases and V 3 bases, and 1 base lay outside the gene matches. The CDR3 length is 13 residues. Germline V gene sequence: CDR1 SGHTA, CDR2 FQGTGA.

The genes are TRBV7-3 and TRBJ2-5; TRBD1 matches at 9 bases. The source of this sequence is a man aged 25 to 45 with Graves' ophthalmopathy. The sequencing sample was made of blood. CDR3 nucleotide sequence: TGTGCCAGCAGCTTCGGGACAGGGGAGACCCAGTACTTC. Protein product: CASSFGTGETQYF. Complete variable domain (other parts from reference TRBV7-3 and TRBJ2-5): GAGVSQTPSNKVTEKGKYVELRCDPISGHTALYWYRQSLGQGPEFLIYFQGTGAADDSGLPNDRFFAVRPEGSVSTLKIQRTERGDSAVYLCASSFGTGETQYFGPGTRLLVL.